The T cell receptor (beta chain) under discussion was sequenced for a study of PD-L1 blockade in urothelial cancer. Study as a whole: About 85% of the 29 patients were men whose urothelial cancer was bladder-origin. Patients previously received 0 to 3 chemotherapy regimens. The study recovered a median of about 150,000 T cells per blood sample.

The ends were cut back, 3 bases at V and 6 bases at J, with 12 bases in the middle. This CDR3 region has 14 residues. Germline CDR1 is SGHNT and CDR2 is YENEEA. Each PCR received spiked synthetic TCR analog templates. Data came from immunoSEQ multiplex PCR; TCRdb stores just in-frame clones and leaves some out. The data hold over 65,000 clones, with 80% to 90% observed a single time. The rearrangement joins TRBV11-3 to TRBJ2-1, with D unresolved. The source is a man aged 65-85 years with urothelial cancer. The specimen was PBMCs, collected around atezolizumab (anti-PD-L1) treatment. The CDR3 is CASSFSDSINEQFF. The CDR3 DNA sequence: TGTGCCAGCAGCTTCTCCGACTCAATCAATGAGCAGTTCTTC.